The source of this T cell receptor beta chain is a study of Graves' ophthalmopathy and Graves' hyperthyroidism. Germline values: CDR1 LGHNA, CDR2 YSLEER. The CDR3 length is 17 residues. V shed 0 bases and J shed 0 bases, with 11 bases lying between them. RNA transcripts were the template, and TCR beta CDR3 regions were amplified from them. In the first round, RT-PCR was carried out with HTBI primers, and a multiplex PCR formed the second round. TCRdb processed the multiplex PCR reads anew with MiXCR; each CDR3 protein has one entry. The sample holds around 1.1 million distinct CDR3 sequences, about 35% seen once.

The specimen sequenced was peripheral blood or thyroid tissue (not recorded which). This TCR was recovered from an adult man with Graves' hyperthyroidism. V is TRBV4-3 and J is TRBJ1-4; D is ambiguous. Here the CDR3 DNA reads TGCGCCAGCAGCCAAGATAAGGCCGGTGCAACTAATGAAAAACTGTTTTTT. This translates into CASSQDKAGATNEKLFF.